The clone carrying this T cell receptor (beta chain) occurred once. The sample comes from a study of shared clonotypes between healthy human individuals. The repertoire was sequenced with immunoSEQ multiplex PCR; TCRdb's copy has only in-frame clones and lacks some. The repertoire holds about 1.5 million clones, under 99% seen once, with around 0.47% in the top ten. Trimming pared 8 bases from V and 4 bases from J, leaving 18 bases between. The CDR3 covers 15 residues. Germline-derived CDR1 and CDR2 are SEHNR and FQNEAQ (reference sequence). V is TRBV7-9 and J is TRBJ1-3; the D gene is possibly TRBD1 (6 bases). Sequencing input: naive CD4+ T cells sorted from blood. Indicated subset: CD45RA+ positively selected. The source of this sequence is a man aged 25 to 45 in good health. As DNA, the CDR3 is TGTGCCAGCGGAACAGGGAGACCAACCGGAAACACCATATATTTT. Its protein product is CASGTGRPTGNTIYF.